This T cell receptor (beta chain) was observed in a study of CD8 T cells in Susac syndrome. The wider study: There were 5 or 6 sequenced Susac syndrome patients with active disease and fewer than 10 in remission. Patients with Susac syndrome were, at the time of blood collection, therapy-naive, maintained on corticosteroids, or maintained on intravenous immunoglobulin alone.

Sequencing of TCR beta covered CD8+ and CD4+ T cells obtained from blood. The RNA, about 0.45 to 1 ug, was put through reverse transcription using random hexamers. TCRdb reprocessed the immunoSEQ multiplex PCR reads with MiXCR, giving one entry per CDR3 protein. The sample includes approximately 210,000 distinct CDR3 sequences, over 90% of them seen just once. Trimming shortened V by 0 bases and J by 3 bases, and 5 bases separated the two germline ends. CDR1 LGHDT and CDR2 YNNKEL come from the germline V gene (reference sequence). The CDR3 contains 13 residues. The TCR was taken from a human donor with Susac syndrome. The sample consisted of CD4+ T cells from PBMCs. The chain uses TRBV3-1 and TRBJ1-2; the D is unclear. The CDR3 DNA is TGTGCCAGCAGCCAAGACCCGGACTATGGCTACACCTTC. Protein: CASSQDPDYGYTF.